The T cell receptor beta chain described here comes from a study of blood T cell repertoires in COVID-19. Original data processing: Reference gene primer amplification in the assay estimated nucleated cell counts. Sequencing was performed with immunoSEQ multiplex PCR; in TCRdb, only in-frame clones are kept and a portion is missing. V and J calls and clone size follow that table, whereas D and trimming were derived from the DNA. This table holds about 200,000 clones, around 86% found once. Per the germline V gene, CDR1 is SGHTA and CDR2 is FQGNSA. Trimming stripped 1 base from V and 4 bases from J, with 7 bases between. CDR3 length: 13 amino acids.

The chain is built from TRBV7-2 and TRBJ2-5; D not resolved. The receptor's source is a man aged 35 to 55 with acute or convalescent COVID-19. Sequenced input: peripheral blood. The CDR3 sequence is CASSLGPGETQYF. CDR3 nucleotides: TGTGCCAGCAGCTTAGGACCGGGAGAGACCCAGTACTTC.